Below, 15 T cell receptor beta chains from the same sample are listed, as sequenced in a study of OX40 agonist ivuxolimab in advanced cancers. Produced via immunoSEQ multiplex PCR; TCRdb's table is partial and in-frame only. Of roughly 93,000 clones listed, about 90% are singletons. The source was CD4+ or CD8+ T cells sorted from blood, collected in a trial of the OX40 agonist ivuxolimab. The receptors stem from an adult with an advanced solid tumor such as melanoma, head and neck, liver or kidney cancer.

The gene calls are TRBV11-2 and TRBJ2-1, with a weak D call TRBD2 (6 bases). The CDR3 has 15 residues. Germline CDR1 SGHAT, CDR2 FQNNGV. The germline V and J ends were trimmed by 5 bases and 6 bases, with 17 bases remaining between them. CDR3 sequence reads: CASSPPGGRGNEQFF. The CDR3 DNA follows: TGTGCCAGCAGCCCCCCCGGCGGGCGGGGCAATGAGCAGTTCTTC.

For the CDR3, the DNA is TGCGCCAGCAGCCCAGGACAGTTGAACACTGAAGCTTTCTTT. This codes for CASSPGQLNTEAFF. This chain links TRBV10-1 with TRBJ1-1, with a tentative D call TRBD1 (6 bases). V gave up 6 bases and J gave up 0 bases, with 11 bases separating them. The V gene's germline CDR1 is WNHNN and CDR2 SYGVQD (reference sequence). The CDR3 covers 14 residues.

This chain joins TRBV5-4 and TRBJ2-7; D is undetermined. Trimming shortened V by 4 bases and J by 1 base, and 9 bases separated the two germline ends. Germline assignment: CDR1 SGHNT and CDR2 YYREEE (reference sequence). The CDR3 is 13 amino acids. CDR3: CASSDGLSYEQYF. DNA for the CDR3: TGTGCCAGCAGCGACGGGCTATCCTACGAGCAGTACTTC.

This clone was observed once. The V call is TRBV6-1, the J call TRBJ1-2; D ambiguous. The CDR3 extends over 16 amino acids. Trimming took off 0 bases at V and 0 bases at J, with 11 bases between the two ends. The germline V gene has CDR1 MNHNS and CDR2 SASEGT. The CDR3 DNA reads TGTGCCAGCAGTGAAGCCTCGACATTGGCTAACTATGGCTACACCTTC. Amino acids: CASSEASTLANYGYTF.

The V and J genes are TRBV2 and TRBJ2-1, with 8 bases that match TRBD1. CDR1 is SNHLY, CDR2 FYNNEI, per germline. V dropped 0 bases and J dropped 5; count of bases not matched to a gene: 3. The CDR3 extends over 15 amino acids. DNA of the CDR3: TGTGCCAGCAGTGAAGCCGACAGGGGCGACAATGAGCAGTTCTTC. Residues: CASSEADRGDNEQFF.

Concerning this clone: The same CDR3 can be traced to other DNA sequences in this sample. The rearrangement joins TRBV20-1 to TRBJ1-1; D unclear. CDR3 size: 11 residues. Between the trimmed V and J ends, which lost 3 bases and 6 bases, there was a span of 8 bases. In germline, CDR1 is DFQATT, CDR2 SNEGSKA (reference sequence). The CDR3 sequence is CSARSGAEAFF. The CDR3 DNA follows: TGCAGTGCTAGGTCCGGTGCTGAAGCTTTCTTT.

The V and J genes are TRBV30 and TRBJ1-5; perhaps TRBD1 as D (5 bases). Germline V gives CDR1 GTSNPN, CDR2 SVGIG (reference sequence). Trimming pared 5 bases from V and 7 bases from J, leaving 18 bases between. The CDR3 extends over 14 amino acids. The CDR3 coding sequence is TGTGCCTGGGACCACGGGATCGAGGGGCAGCCCCAGCATTTT. It translates to CAWDHGIEGQPQHF.

The V call is TRBV7-2, the J call TRBJ2-7; D is unresolved. There are 14 residues in the CDR3. CDR1 and CDR2 (germline): SGHTA, FQGNSA. Trimming shortened V by 1 base and J by 2 bases, and 9 bases separated the two germline ends. The CDR3 bases are TGTGCCAGCAGCTTAGACCCTGGACCCTACGAGCAGTACTTC. Translation gives CASSLDPGPYEQYF.

Concerning this clone itself: Given the absence of the conserved phenylalanine or tryptophan at the CDR3 end, a read error is likely. Because the CDR3's place on the DNA is in doubt, the DNA is left out and the CDR3 is given as listed by TCRdb. The rearrangement joins TRBV6-4 to TRBJ1-4. Germline V lookup: CDR1 MRHNA, CDR2 SNTAGT. Ends included, the CDR3 has 13 residues. The CDR3 sequence: CASSGREGISRRS.

On this clone: This same CDR3 is encoded by further DNA sequences in the sample. This chain links TRBV5-4 with TRBJ1-5; unclear D gene. The CDR3 length is 13 residues. V gave up 0 bases and J gave up 1 base, with 2 bases separating them. Germline V gene sequence: CDR1 SGHNT, CDR2 YYREEE (reference sequence). CDR3 DNA: TGTGCCAGCAGCTTGGACAGCAATCAGCCCCAGCATTTT. Its translation: CASSLDSNQPQHF.

This sequence joins TRBV27 and TRBJ2-7; 9 positions agree with TRBD1. This CDR3 comprises 13 residues. Looked up from germline, CDR1 is MNHEY and CDR2 is SMNVEV (reference sequence). The V and J ends lost 6 bases and 4 bases, in that order; junction bases with no gene match: 4. The CDR3 DNA reads as TGTGCCAGCAGAAAGACAGGGGGATACGAGCAGTACTTC. It is translated as CASRKTGGYEQYF.

J is TRBJ1-2 and V is TRBV18; possibly TRBD1 for D (5 bases). Germline V lookup: CDR1 KGHSH, CDR2 LQKENI. The V end was cut by 4 bases, the J end by 4 bases, with 13 bases between. The CDR3 has 14 residues. The CDR3 sequence is CASSQGTSAYGYTF. DNA of the CDR3: TGTGCCAGCTCACAAGGGACTTCGGCCTATGGCTACACCTTC.

This clone has just a few counts. The J gene is TRBJ2-7, the V gene TRBV7-2; the D gene is possibly TRBD2 (5 bases). CDR3 length: 17 amino acids. V was shortened by 1 base and J by 1 base, with 17 bases between the two germline ends. Germline V CDR1 and CDR2: SGHTA, FQGNSA. The CDR3 DNA reads as TGTGCCAGCAGCTTAGTATCGGGTTTTGAGGGTTCCTACGAGCAGTACTTC. It encodes CASSLVSGFEGSYEQYF.

This clone was seen more than once but under ten times. The rearrangement links TRBV10-3 to TRBJ2-5; D is possibly TRBD1 or TRBD2 (5 bases each). The germline V gene encodes CDR1 ENHRY and CDR2 SYGVKD. The CDR3 is made up of 14 amino acids. Trimming shortened V by 0 bases and J by 5 bases, and 10 bases separated the two germline ends. The CDR3 loop is CAISESGPSETQYF. For the CDR3, the DNA is TGTGCCATCAGTGAGTCGGGACCGAGCGAGACCCAGTACTTC.

The rearrangement links TRBV11-2 to TRBJ2-1; 11 bases fit TRBD2. The V and J ends lost 1 base and 7 bases, in that order; junction bases with no gene match: 3. CDR1 is SGHAT and CDR2 is FQNNGV in the germline V gene. This CDR3 spans 15 amino acids. DNA for the CDR3: TGTGCCAGCAGCTTAGGCCGGACTAGCGGGAATGAGCAGTTCTTC. It is translated as CASSLGRTSGNEQFF.